The sequence of this T cell receptor beta chain was determined in a study of blood T cell repertoires in COVID-19. Across the study: COVID-19 samples collected from the United States, Italy and Spain covered acute and convalescent phases.

The authors' processing: It was from reference gene primer amplification that nucleated cell counts were estimated. The protocol was immunoSEQ multiplex PCR, while the TCRdb copy is restricted to in-frame clones and leaves out a portion. The V and J calls and the clone size are those of that table, but D and trimming were determined from the DNA. This sample has more than 85,000 clones, with approximately 72% found just once. V lost 9 bases to trimming and J lost 4 bases; unmatched junction nucleotides: 7. This CDR3 spans 14 amino acids. Germline V gene data show CDR1 as KGHDR and CDR2 as SFDVKD. The chain carries TRBV24-1 and TRBJ1-1, with 10 positions matching TRBD1. Material for sequencing was peripheral blood. This receptor was identified in an older man with acute or convalescent COVID-19. The CDR3 DNA is TGTGCCACCCGCCGGGGACAGGGGTCCACTGAAGCTTTCTTT. This codes for CATRRGQGSTEAFF.